A single sample is the source of the 19 T cell receptor beta chains below, sequenced in a study of blood T cell repertoires in COVID-19. Assay used: immunoSEQ multiplex PCR; TCRdb lists only in-frame clones, some missing. Of 200,000 to 300,000 clones in the sample, approximately 84% were seen once. The sample taken for sequencing was PBMCs or T cells enriched from blood (not recorded which). The receptors shown here come from a woman in her forties with acute COVID-19.

The rearrangement links TRBV6-5 to TRBJ2-3; D not certain. Trimming left V 4 bases short and J 6 bases short, with 8 bases between. This CDR3 spans 12 amino acids. Germline CDR1 and CDR2: MNHEY and SVGAGI. The CDR3 protein is CASSSLRDTQYF. CDR3 nucleotide sequence: TGTGCCAGCAGTTCCCTTCGGGATACGCAGTATTTT.

The chain employs TRBV18 and TRBJ2-7; TRBD2 aligns across 7 bases. CDR1 is KGHSH, CDR2 LQKENI, per germline. J gave up 2 bases and V 5 bases, and 12 bases lay outside the gene matches. The CDR3 has 16 residues. In DNA form, the CDR3 reads TGTGCCAGCTCATCGACCGGGGGGACTCCCCCCTACGAGCAGTACTTC. Its protein is CASSSTGGTPPYEQYF.

This clone has only one observation. V usage is TRBV5-1 and J usage is TRBJ1-1; the match to TRBD1 covers 8 bases. Germline CDR1 is SGHRS and CDR2 is YFSETQ. V was clipped by 2 bases and J by 10 bases; unmatched bases: 1. This CDR3 spans 11 amino acids. This CDR3 is CASSLQGVAFF. Here the CDR3 DNA reads TGCGCCAGCAGCTTACAGGGGGTAGCTTTCTTT.

The chain has TRBV30 and TRBJ2-1, with TRBD2 identical over 13 bases. The germline CDR1 and CDR2 sequences are GTSNPN and SVGIG (reference sequence). There are 16 residues in the CDR3. Trimming at V came to 1 base and at J to 8 bases, leaving 8 bases not matched to a gene. DNA of the CDR3: TGTGCCTGGAGTGGGACTAGCGGGAGCAGTCTCCATGAGCAGTTCTTC. As protein: CAWSGTSGSSLHEQFF.

This chain uses TRBV9 with TRBJ2-1; 10 nucleotides match TRBD2. The CDR3 runs 14 residues. The junction had 6 bases not matched to a gene; V was cut back by 3 bases and J by 9 bases. Per germline, CDR1 SGDLS and CDR2 YYNGEE. This CDR3 is CASSGGTSAGEQFF. The CDR3 DNA reads TGTGCCAGCAGCGGAGGGACTAGCGCGGGTGAGCAGTTCTTC.

The chain uses TRBV5-1 and TRBJ2-3, with 9 bases that match TRBD1. J lost 6 bases, V lost 4 bases, and 6 bases had no gene match. Germline CDR1 SGHRS, CDR2 YFSETQ. This CDR3 contains 14 residues. In nucleotides, the CDR3 is TGCGCCAGCAGCCCACAGGGGGCGCCTGATACGCAGTATTTT. Its protein is CASSPQGAPDTQYF.

V usage is TRBV14 and J usage is TRBJ2-1; 9 bases align to TRBD2. V gave up 1 base and J gave up 7 bases; unmatched junction bases: 8. Looked up from germline, CDR1 is SGHDN and CDR2 is FVKESK. CDR3 length equals 16 residues. CDR3 region: CASSQVGLAGWNEQFF. The CDR3 nucleotides read TGTGCCAGCAGCCAAGTCGGCCTAGCGGGATGGAATGAGCAGTTCTTC.

The chain joins TRBV5-4 to TRBJ2-1; TRBD2 matches at 13 bases. The V gene's germline CDR1 is SGHNT and CDR2 YYREEE (reference sequence). There are 14 residues in the CDR3. The junction had 0 bases not matched to a gene; V was cut back by 4 bases and J by 5 bases. CDR3 in DNA: TGTGCCAGCAGCGGACTAGCGGGAGACAATGAGCAGTTCTTC. Amino acid sequence: CASSGLAGDNEQFF.

The chain joins TRBV7-9 to TRBJ2-1; D is unresolved. Germline CDR1 reads SEHNR; CDR2 reads FQNEAQ (reference sequence). CDR3 length: 13 residues. Trimming removed 3 bases from V and 7 bases from J, with 10 bases in between. Here the CDR3 DNA reads TGTGCCAGCAGCTTTCGGTCCCCGAATGAGCAGTTCTTC. Translating it yields CASSFRSPNEQFF.

There are a few counts of this clone. The V and J genes are TRBV14 and TRBJ2-1, with TRBD2 matching over 9 bases. Germline CDR1 is SGHDN and CDR2 is FVKESK. The V gene end was trimmed by 6 bases and the J gene end by 10 bases; junction bases not matched to a gene: 16. The CDR3 length is 16 residues. The CDR3 reads CASRMSRGLAIGEQFF. The CDR3 bases are TGTGCCAGCAGGATGTCCCGCGGACTAGCGATAGGGGAGCAGTTCTTC.

The rearrangement uses TRBV19 and TRBJ1-6, with 8 nucleotides matching TRBD1. With 3 bases clipped from V and 5 bases from J, the junction kept 6 bases outside the gene matches. The CDR3 runs 16 residues. The V gene's germline CDR1 is LNHDA and CDR2 SQIVND (reference sequence). As DNA, the CDR3 is TGTGCCAGTAGTATTCCAGGACAGGGAAATAATTCACCCCTCCACTTT. It translates to CASSIPGQGNNSPLHF.

This clone has just one count. The rearrangement joins TRBV25-1 to TRBJ2-3; 12 bases agree with TRBD2. Germline-derived CDR1 and CDR2 are MGHDK and SYGVNS. CDR3 size: 14 residues. Trimming removed 9 bases from V and 2 bases from J; junction bases left unmatched: 3. CDR3 nucleotides: TGTGCCAGTAGACTAGCGGGAGTCACAGATACGCAGTATTTT. It yields the protein CASRLAGVTDTQYF.

The chain joins TRBV10-3 to TRBJ1-1; no clear D. V was shortened by 0 bases and J by 0 bases, with 8 bases between the two germline ends. This CDR3 comprises 15 residues. CDR1 and CDR2 (germline): ENHRY, SYGVKD. CDR3 in DNA: TGTGCCATCAGTGAGTCACCTAATATGAACACTGAAGCTTTCTTT. As protein: CAISESPNMNTEAFF.

This clone came up once. The J gene is TRBJ2-6, the V gene TRBV9; D unclear. Deletions cut 4 bases from V and 2 bases from J, with 10 bases between. The CDR3 sequence is 15 residues long. Germline V gene lookup returns CDR1 SGDLS and CDR2 YYNGEE. Here the CDR3 DNA reads TGTGCCAGCAGCCCCTACGGTACTGGGGCCAACGTCCTGACTTTC. The encoded protein is CASSPYGTGANVLTF.

On this clone itself: A junction boundary mismatches the germline segment, possibly from a read error. J is TRBJ1-5 and V is TRBV6-5; the D is unclear. This CDR3 is built from 14 residues. Germline V lookup: CDR1 MNHEY, CDR2 SVGAGI. DNA of the CDR3: TGTGCCAGCAGTAACTCACCAGGAGGATTGCCCCAGCATTTT. Translating gives CASSNSPGGLPQHF.

The sample holds one count of this clone. Other DNA sequences in the sample encode the same CDR3. The V call is TRBV6-1, the J call TRBJ1-6; D unresolved. The germline gives CDR1 MNHNS, CDR2 SASEGT. The CDR3 spans 15 residues. Trimming stripped 0 bases from V and 4 bases from J, with 7 bases between. The CDR3, as DNA: TGTGCCAGCAGTGAAGCAGGAGGGTATAATTCACCCCTCCACTTT. Its translation is CASSEAGGYNSPLHF.

This clone was detected only once. V and J are TRBV5-1 and TRBJ1-1; TRBD1 is a possible D gene (5 bases). CDR3 size: 15 residues. Between the trimmed V and J ends, which lost 0 bases and 2 bases, there was a span of 11 bases. CDR1 SGHRS and CDR2 YFSETQ come from the germline V gene. For the CDR3, the DNA is TGCGCCAGCAGCTTGGCAGGACACAGAAACACTGAAGCTTTCTTT. Its protein product is CASSLAGHRNTEAFF.

This chain connects TRBV29-1 to TRBJ1-2; D gene uncertain. Germline CDR1 SQVTM, CDR2 ANQGSEA. Trimming took 4 bases from V and 4 from J, leaving 10 bases between them. The CDR3 contains 12 residues. CDR3 bases: TGCAGCGTTGTGAGGGAGGTCTATGGCTACACCTTC. It specifies CSVVREVYGYTF.

The chain is built from TRBV30 and TRBJ1-2, with D perhaps matching TRBD1 (5 bases). Germline V gene sequence: CDR1 GTSNPN, CDR2 SVGIG (reference sequence). Trimming cost V 7 bases and J 0 bases, with 12 bases left between them. The CDR3 totals 13 residues. CDR3 nucleotide sequence: TGTGCCTCCGGCCGGGACTCTAACTATGGCTACACCTTC. It codes for CASGRDSNYGYTF.